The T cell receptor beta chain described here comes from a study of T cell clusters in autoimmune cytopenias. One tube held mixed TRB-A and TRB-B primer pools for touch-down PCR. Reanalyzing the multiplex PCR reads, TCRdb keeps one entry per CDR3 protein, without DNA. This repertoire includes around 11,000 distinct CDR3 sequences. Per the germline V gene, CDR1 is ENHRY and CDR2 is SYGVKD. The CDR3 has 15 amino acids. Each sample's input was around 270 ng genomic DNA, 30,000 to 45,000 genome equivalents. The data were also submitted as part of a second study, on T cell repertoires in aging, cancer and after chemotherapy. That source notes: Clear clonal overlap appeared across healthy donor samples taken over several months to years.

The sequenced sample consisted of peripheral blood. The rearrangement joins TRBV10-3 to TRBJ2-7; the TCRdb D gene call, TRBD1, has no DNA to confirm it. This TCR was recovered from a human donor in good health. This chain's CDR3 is CAISETPDSSYEQYF.